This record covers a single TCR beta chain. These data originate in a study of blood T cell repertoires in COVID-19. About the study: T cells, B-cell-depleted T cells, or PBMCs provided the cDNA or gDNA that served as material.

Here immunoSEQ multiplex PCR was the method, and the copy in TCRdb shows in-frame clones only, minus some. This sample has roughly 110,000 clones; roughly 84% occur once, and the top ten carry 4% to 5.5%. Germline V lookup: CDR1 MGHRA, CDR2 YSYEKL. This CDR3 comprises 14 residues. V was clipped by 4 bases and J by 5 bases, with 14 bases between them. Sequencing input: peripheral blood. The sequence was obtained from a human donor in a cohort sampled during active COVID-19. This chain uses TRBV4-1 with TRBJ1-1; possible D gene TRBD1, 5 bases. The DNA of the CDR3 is TGCGCCAGCAGCCCTCGGGGGGAAGGGACTGAAGCTTTCTTT. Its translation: CASSPRGEGTEAFF.